Below are 20 T cell receptor beta chains sequenced from a single sample in a study of T cells in Graves' hyperthyroidism and ophthalmopathy. RNA transcripts yielded amplified TCR beta CDR3 regions. First-round RT-PCR of the TCR CDR3 relied on the HTBI primer set. TCRdb re-called the multiplex PCR reads through MiXCR, storing one row per CDR3 protein. This table holds 500,000 or so distinct CDR3 sequences, 15% to 20% found once. Sequencing input: blood. The receptors stem from a young woman with Graves' ophthalmopathy.

This clonotype was seen more than once but under ten times. This rearrangement joins TRBV6-1 to TRBJ1-5; 7 bases are a match to TRBD1. V lost 2 bases to trimming and J lost 8 bases; unmatched junction nucleotides: 9. This CDR3 comprises 15 residues. From germline, CDR1 is MNHNS and CDR2 SASEGT. The CDR3 DNA reads as TGTGCCAGCAGTGAAAGGGGGCGGGTATTGAAGCCCCAGCATTTT. Its translation: CASSERGRVLKPQHF.

The sample holds a few counts of this clonotype. V is TRBV25-1 and J is TRBJ2-1; D not resolved. The germline CDR1 and CDR2 sequences are MGHDK and SYGVNS. This CDR3 contains 13 residues. V was shortened by 1 base and J by 10 bases, with 11 bases between the two germline ends. The CDR3 sequence: CASSELAVMEQFF. The CDR3, as DNA: TGTGCCAGCAGTGAATTGGCCGTAATGGAGCAGTTCTTC.

The V and J genes are TRBV29-1 and TRBJ1-3, with TRBD1 identical over 7 bases. This CDR3 spans 13 amino acids. V was pared by 6 bases and J by 0 bases, with 2 bases of the junction left unmatched. CDR1 is SQVTM and CDR2 is ANQGSEA in the germline V gene. CDR3 loop: CSVGTVSGNTIYF. DNA for the CDR3: TGCAGCGTGGGGACAGTCTCTGGAAACACCATATATTTT.

This clonotype was seen repeatedly, ten times or more. This chain joins TRBV28 and TRBJ2-7; D is possibly TRBD1 (6 bases). The CDR3 runs 16 residues. With 2 bases removed from V and 3 bases from J, the gap between germline ends came to 17 bases. Germline V gene lookup returns CDR1 MDHEN and CDR2 SYDVKM. The CDR3 DNA sequence: TGTGCCAGCAGTTTAGGCGTCCAGGGGCCGAACTACGAGCAGTACTTC. Protein sequence: CASSLGVQGPNYEQYF. Full variable domain (rest looked up from reference TRBV28 and TRBJ2-7): DVKVTQSSRYLVKRTGEKVFLECVQDMDHENMFWYRQDPGLGLRLIYFSYDVKMKEKGDIPEGYSVSREKKERFSLILESASTNQTSMYLCASSLGVQGPNYEQYFGPGTRLTVT.

This clonotype has a count of ten or more. This chain links TRBV2 with TRBJ2-1; D not certain. Trimming removed 3 bases from V and 4 bases from J, with 7 bases in between. The CDR3 is made up of 13 amino acids. CDR1 and CDR2 from the germline V gene are SNHLY and FYNNEI. The chain's CDR3 is CASSDLLYNEQFF. CDR3 coding DNA: TGTGCCAGCAGTGATCTGTTGTACAATGAGCAGTTCTTC.

This clonotype came up many times. V usage is TRBV28 and J usage is TRBJ1-1, with D hard to call. The V and J ends lost 4 bases and 0 bases respectively, with 9 bases between them. Per germline, CDR1 MDHEN and CDR2 SYDVKM. The CDR3 is 14 amino acids. CDR3 coding DNA: TGTGCCAGCAGTTCTCTAGATATGAACACTGAAGCTTTCTTT. Amino acids: CASSSLDMNTEAFF.

The V and J genes are TRBV19 and TRBJ2-1; D might be TRBD2 (6 bases). The germline V gene has CDR1 LNHDA and CDR2 SQIVND (reference sequence). Trimming pared 3 bases from V and 8 bases from J, leaving 14 bases between. This CDR3 is 14 amino acids long. The CDR3 here is CASSISGVSDEQFF. DNA of the CDR3: TGTGCCAGTAGTATCTCGGGAGTGAGCGATGAGCAGTTCTTC.

This clonotype showed up many times. The V gene is TRBV13, the J gene TRBJ1-6, with D possibly matching TRBD1 (5 bases). Germline lookup yields CDR1 PRHDT and CDR2 FYEKMQ (reference sequence). V was clipped by 0 bases and J by 10 bases, with 13 bases between them. This CDR3 region has 15 residues. The CDR3 here is CASSLGGAVGSPLHF. The CDR3 DNA sequence: TGTGCCAGCAGCTTAGGAGGGGCGGTAGGCTCACCCCTCCACTTT.

CDR3 residues: CSARETGEQERHTQYF. CDR3 coding DNA: TGCAGTGCTAGAGAGACAGGGGAGCAGGAGCGGCATACGCAGTATTTT. The chain employs TRBV20-1 and TRBJ2-3, with 8 bases fitting TRBD1. The germline CDR1 and CDR2 sequences are DFQATT and SNEGSKA (reference sequence). Germline trimming cut 0 bases from V and 7 bases from J; bases unmatched to any gene: 12. The CDR3 consists of 16 residues.

This clonotype was seen repeatedly, ten times or more. The J gene is TRBJ2-7, the V gene TRBV28, with TRBD1 as a possible D gene (5 bases). Germline V gene sequence: CDR1 MDHEN, CDR2 SYDVKM. V was clipped by 6 bases and J by 5 bases, with 17 bases between them. CDR3 length equals 14 residues. This CDR3 reads CASSRSGFLHEQYF. The CDR3 DNA reads as TGTGCCAGCAGCCGTTCAGGGTTTCTTCACGAGCAGTACTTC.

The chain employs TRBV12-3 or TRBV12-4 and TRBJ1-5; D perhaps matches TRBD1 (5 bases). The CDR3 contains 14 residues. Trimming pared 3 bases from V and 7 bases from J, leaving 13 bases between. The CDR3 here is CASSFQGVTQPQHF. CDR3 coding DNA: TGTGCCAGCAGTTTTCAGGGTGTTACGCAGCCCCAGCATTTT.

This clonotype has only a few counts. This chain connects TRBV19 to TRBJ2-3; D is unresolved. This CDR3 contains 14 residues. V lost 0 bases, J lost 8 bases, and 12 bases lay in between. Germline lookup yields CDR1 LNHDA and CDR2 SQIVND (reference sequence). CDR3 in amino acids: CASSIDASTRTQYF. The CDR3 DNA sequence: TGTGCCAGTAGTATAGATGCTAGTACACGTACGCAGTATTTT.

In its sample, this clonotype was seen a few times. CDR3 sequence reads: CASSLQSGSATEAFF. CDR3 coding DNA: TGTGCCAGCAGCTTACAGTCAGGGTCGGCGACTGAAGCTTTCTTT. The chain is built from TRBV7-3 and TRBJ1-1; D possibly corresponds to TRBD1 (5 bases). This CDR3 is 15 amino acids long. Germline V gene lookup returns CDR1 SGHTA and CDR2 FQGTGA. V was trimmed by 2 bases and J by 5 bases, leaving 15 bases between them.

This clonotype was observed a handful of times. The chain links TRBV9 to TRBJ2-1; 7 bases fit TRBD2. Germline V gene lookup returns CDR1 SGDLS and CDR2 YYNGEE. Trimming cost V 3 bases and J 6 bases; bases outside gene matches: 9. The CDR3 totals 15 residues. The CDR3 DNA reads as TGTGCCAGCAGCGAACTAGCGAGTGTCCCCAATGAGCAGTTCTTC. Translation gives CASSELASVPNEQFF.

This clonotype was observed at least ten times. The chain combines TRBV3-1 with TRBJ2-3; possibly TRBD1 or TRBD2 for D (6 bases each). V lost 4 bases and J 3 bases, leaving 14 bases between the germline ends. Germline V CDR1 and CDR2: LGHDT, YNNKEL (reference sequence). The CDR3 length is 15 residues. CDR3 loop: CASSPYRGRTDTQYF. CDR3 sequence (DNA): TGTGCCAGCAGCCCCTACCGGGGGCGGACAGATACGCAGTATTTT.

This clonotype was detected many times. The V gene is TRBV24-1, the J gene TRBJ2-7, with D possibly TRBD1 on 6 matching bases. Germline-derived CDR1 and CDR2 are KGHDR and SFDVKD. Trimming took 3 bases from V and 5 from J, leaving 10 bases between them. The CDR3 contains 13 residues. The CDR3 nucleotides read TGTGCCACCAGTGATCAGGGGCGCGACGAGCAGTACTTC. Translating gives CATSDQGRDEQYF.

Only a few counts were recorded for this clonotype. Sequence at one end of the junction differs from germline and may be a read error. The V gene is TRBV7-7, the J gene TRBJ2-5, with 7 bases identical to TRBD1. The germline V gene has CDR1 SSHAT and CDR2 FNYEAQ (reference sequence). CDR3 size: 13 residues. The CDR3 bases are TGTGCTAGCAGCCCGGGACAGCTGGGCACCCAGTACTTC. The encoded protein is CASSPGQLGTQYF. Variable domain in full (rest from reference TRBV7-7 and TRBJ2-5): GAGVSQSPRYKVTKRGQDVTLRCDPISSHATLYWYQQALGQGPEFLTYFNYEAQPDKSGLPSDRFSAERPEGSISTLTIQRTEQRDSAMYRCASSPGQLGTQYFGPGTRLLVL.

This clonotype occurred many times. The chain has TRBV7-2 and TRBJ2-5; D is perhaps TRBD1 (6 bases). Germline assignment: CDR1 SGHTA and CDR2 FQGNSA. Trimming left V 3 bases short and J 1 base short, with 12 bases between. The CDR3 consists of 15 residues. The DNA of the CDR3 is TGTGCCAGCAGCTTGAGTAGGACAGTCCAAGAGACCCAGTACTTC. Protein: CASSLSRTVQETQYF.

The chain has TRBV6-1 and TRBJ2-2, with unresolved D. V lost 6 bases to trimming and J lost 6 bases, with 14 bases between them. The CDR3 runs to 14 residues. Germline CDR1 is MNHNS and CDR2 is SASEGT. The CDR3: CASRVVARPGELFF. The CDR3 coding sequence is TGTGCCAGCAGAGTAGTGGCGCGCCCCGGGGAGCTGTTTTTT.

This chain joins TRBV2 and TRBJ2-1; weak D call: TRBD2 (6 bases). There are 15 residues in the CDR3. Germline V gene lookup returns CDR1 SNHLY and CDR2 FYNNEI. Trimming stripped 4 bases from V and 2 bases from J, with 12 bases between. CDR3 amino acids: CASSVTRGPYNEQFF. In DNA, the CDR3 is TGTGCCAGCAGTGTGACTAGAGGGCCCTACAATGAGCAGTTCTTC.